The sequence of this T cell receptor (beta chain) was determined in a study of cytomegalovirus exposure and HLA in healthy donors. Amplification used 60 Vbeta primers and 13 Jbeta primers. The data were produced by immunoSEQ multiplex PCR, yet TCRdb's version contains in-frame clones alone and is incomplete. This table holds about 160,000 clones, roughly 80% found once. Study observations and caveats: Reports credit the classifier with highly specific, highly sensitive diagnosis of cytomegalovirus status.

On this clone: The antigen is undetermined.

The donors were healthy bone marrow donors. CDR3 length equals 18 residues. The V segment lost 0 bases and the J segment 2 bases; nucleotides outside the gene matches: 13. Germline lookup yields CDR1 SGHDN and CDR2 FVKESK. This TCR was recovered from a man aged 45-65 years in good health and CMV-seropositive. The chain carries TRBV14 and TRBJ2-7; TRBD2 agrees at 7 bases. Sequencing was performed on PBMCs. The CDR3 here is CASSQDRPTLAHTYEQYF. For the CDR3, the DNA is TGTGCCAGCAGCCAAGACCGGCCCACACTAGCGCATACCTACGAGCAGTACTTC.